A single sample is the source of the 10 T cell receptor beta chains below, sequenced in a study of blood T cell repertoires in COVID-19. Only in-frame clones appear in the TCRdb table, and some are missing; sequencing was by immunoSEQ multiplex PCR. In the table there are roughly 200,000 clones, more than 80% of which are singletons. Material: PBMCs or T cells enriched from blood (not recorded which). The receptors originated from a man aged 40-55 years who had recovered from COVID-19.

The chain joins TRBV11-3 to TRBJ1-3, with 7 positions matching TRBD1. Germline CDR1 SGHNT, CDR2 YENEEA. The CDR3 contains 13 residues. With 9 bases clipped from V and 3 bases from J, the junction kept 5 bases outside the gene matches. CDR3 loop: CASSRTGGNTIYF. Here the CDR3 DNA reads TGTGCCAGTTCCCGGACAGGTGGAAACACCATATATTTT.

The chain has TRBV12-3 or TRBV12-4 and TRBJ1-1, with 7 bases aligning to TRBD1. The CDR3 is 13 amino acids. Germline trimming cut 6 bases from V and 3 bases from J; bases unmatched to any gene: 4. CDR3 sequence reads: CASRDQGDTEAFF. CDR3 nucleotide sequence: TGTGCCAGCAGAGACCAGGGGGACACTGAAGCTTTCTTT.

The table lists this clone with a count of one. CDR3 in DNA: TGTGCCAGCAGTTTTTCAGGGGGCGGCTATGGCTACACCTTC. Residues: CASSFSGGGYGYTF. The rearrangement links TRBV27 to TRBJ1-2; 8 nucleotides line up with TRBD1. V lost 3 bases to trimming and J lost 4 bases; unmatched junction nucleotides: 4. Germline loops: CDR1 MNHEY, CDR2 SMNVEV (reference sequence). The CDR3 extends over 14 amino acids.

V usage is TRBV5-1 and J usage is TRBJ2-2; 9 nucleotides agree with TRBD1. V lost 0 bases and J lost 4; bases outside the gene matches: 4. Germline CDR1 SGHRS, CDR2 YFSETQ. CDR3 length: 16 amino acids. The CDR3 reads CASSLEQGALTGELFF. CDR3 DNA: TGCGCCAGCAGCTTGGAACAGGGGGCGCTCACCGGGGAGCTGTTTTTT.

This clone was counted once. The genes are TRBV29-1 and TRBJ2-3, with TRBD1 matching 8 bases. The CDR3 loop spans 14 amino acids. Germline-derived CDR1 and CDR2 are SQVTM and ANQGSEA. This chain's CDR3 is CSTDQGAVTDTQYF. CDR3 nucleotides: TGCAGTACCGACCAGGGGGCCGTCACAGATACGCAGTATTTT.

This sequence joins TRBV25-1 and TRBJ2-5, with D possibly TRBD1 on 6 matching bases. Germline loops: CDR1 MGHDK, CDR2 SYGVNS. This CDR3 spans 15 amino acids. V was clipped by 4 bases and J by 3 bases, with 15 bases between them. The CDR3 DNA is TGTGCCAGCAGTGGCCCGGGACATTCAGAAGAGACCCAGTACTTC. It codes for CASSGPGHSEETQYF.

The count of this clone is one. This chain uses TRBV3-1 (or the pseudogene TRBV3-2) with TRBJ2-3; 9 positions match TRBD1. V dropped 5 bases and J dropped 5; count of bases not matched to a gene: 14. The CDR3 length is 17 residues. Germline V gives CDR1 LGHDT, CDR2 YNNKEL (reference sequence). The CDR3 is CASSDTPGQGSGDTQYF. In DNA, the CDR3 is TGTGCCAGCAGCGATACTCCGGGACAGGGATCAGGAGATACGCAGTATTTT.

This chain links TRBV5-1 with TRBJ2-3; 13 bases align to TRBD2. The length of the CDR3 is 15 residues. Germline-derived CDR1 and CDR2 are SGHRS and YFSETQ. V gave up 2 bases and J gave up 6 bases; unmatched junction bases: 3. In DNA form, the CDR3 reads TGCGCCAGCAGCTTAACTAGCGGGAGGGTGGATACGCAGTATTTT. Translating it yields CASSLTSGRVDTQYF.

The genes are TRBV5-1 and TRBJ2-1, with 10 bases aligning to TRBD2. CDR3 length: 15 residues. Germline CDR1 reads SGHRS; CDR2 reads YFSETQ. Germline trimming cut 2 bases from V and 4 bases from J; bases unmatched to any gene: 3. The CDR3 loop is CASSFLAGEYNEQFF. The CDR3 nucleotides are TGCGCCAGCAGCTTTCTAGCGGGGGAATACAATGAGCAGTTCTTC.

The chain is built from TRBV11-3 and TRBJ1-1, with a possible D match to TRBD1 (5 bases). The CDR3 contains 13 residues. The V and J ends lost 0 bases and 7 bases respectively, with 9 bases between them. Germline assignment: CDR1 SGHNT and CDR2 YENEEA. CDR3 DNA: TGTGCCAGCAGCTTAGAAATCGGGGGTGAAGCTTTCTTT. Translating it yields CASSLEIGGEAFF.